The T cell receptor (beta chain) described here comes from a study of monozygotic twins with cystic fibrosis (dated by TCRdb to 2020 to 2022). About the full investigation: Barcoded libraries were prepared from roughly 3.3 micrograms of fragmented DNA with roughly 16 PCR cycles. To assess genetic influence on V and J gene usage, the study compared TCR beta repertoires within and across 16 monozygotic twin pairs with cystic fibrosis. Twins were ranked among about 990 cohort participants for weight-for-height and FEVPerc (FEV1 disease centile) on the day of blood sampling. Ten female and six male twin pairs, aged about 2.0 to 36.4 years (median around 10 years) and mostly children and adolescents, were included in the cohort. Data for three of the twin pairs had been reported earlier in a different context. What the study reported, not specific to this receptor: V gene usage was most similar to the co-twin for 13 of 16 pairs, and J usage for 8 of 16 pairs, suggesting genetic constraints. Sharing of nucleotide-identical clonotypes was significantly greater within monozygotic CF twin pairs than between unrelated CF individuals (P = 0.000026, Mann-Whitney). No association turned up between shared CDR3 numbers and age, concordance or disease severity, and the cohort was small. Simpson clonality tended to be low (median about 0.0095), which suggests a naive-dominated repertoire, although clonality was higher in the most severely affected patients.

TCR beta CDR3 regions were amplified by multiplex PCR with the immunoSEQ immune profiling system according to the manufacturer's instructions. An Illumina NextSeq system was used to carry out the sequencing. Per the authors' processing: Sequence data were processed on the immunoSEQ Analyzer platform, and clonality was computed as the square root of Simpson's index of productive rearrangements. V and J usage similarity was measured by Jensen-Shannon distance, and CDR3 generation probabilities were computed with OLGA. Shared CDR3 sequences were searched in the immuneACCESS database (August 2020) and in VDJdb (December 2020). The immuneACCESS repertoire file appears here via TCRdb, limited to in-frame rearrangements. These files lack a portion of the clones; in checked studies, under half of the deficit traces to unresolved V genes, and the cause of the others is not known. D and trimming were read from the DNA, whereas the V and J calls and clone size are those reported in that table. Within this sample are 25,000 to 30,000 clones, with over 75% of them counted one time only. Around 0.56% of the sample is taken by the ten largest.

Worth noting for this clone: Its recognized antigen is unknown. No much larger clone is present one base from it, and per-base qualities are unavailable.

The twin pairs came from the European Cystic Fibrosis Twin and Sibling Study Cohort, which recruited patients from 158 CF clinics across 14 European countries. Zygosity and CFTR genotype were verified in-house, with zygosity tested by multiplex PCR of nine short tandem repeat loci. Each twin gave a peripheral blood sample, and clinical parameters were documented on that same day of blood sampling. Genomic DNA was isolated from peripheral blood cells with phenol/chloroform and kept in TE buffer at 4 degrees C. CDR1 GTSNPN and CDR2 SVGIG were looked up in the germline V gene (reference sequence). From cysteine to phenylalanine, the CDR3 is 16 amino acids long. The kept DNA is CDR3 alone, 48 bases in frame from the first base. V is shortened by 0 bases, J by 3 bases, and the region joining them spans 15 bases.

This TCR came from a girl aged 2 to 9 with cystic fibrosis. This sequence uses TRBV30 and TRBJ2-1; TRBD2 could be the D gene, as 5 bases match. The sample consisted of blood. The DNA sequence follows: TGTGCCTGGAGTGTTTCTCGGCTAGCTTTCTACAATGAGCAGTTCTTC. Its protein product is CAWSVSRLAFYNEQFF.